This TCR beta chain was documented in a study of T cell changes during pregnancy in multiple sclerosis. This table comes from immunoSEQ multiplex PCR, and its TCRdb copy is limited to in-frame clones, with some not included. The sample comprises some 40,000 clones, around 93% of which are singletons, and 0.45% to 0.55% rests with the top ten. The CDR3 runs to 14 residues. The germline gives CDR1 SGHTA, CDR2 FQGNSA. With V trimmed by 3 bases and J by 11 bases, 9 bases remained unmatched. This chain connects TRBV7-2 to TRBJ2-1; 8 nucleotides match TRBD1. The sample here was CD4+ T cells from peripheral blood mononuclear cells, taken in the third trimester of pregnancy. The TCR was taken from a female donor in good health, enrolled as a control in a pregnancy study. The CDR3 here is CASSFGDRFGQQFF. The CDR3 nucleotides are TGTGCCAGCAGCTTTGGGGACAGGTTCGGGCAGCAGTTCTTC.